The clone carrying this TCR beta chain was counted between two and nine times. Its antigen is undetermined. TCRdb reanalysed the 5' RACE reads using MiXCR and keeps one entry per CDR3 protein. The profile shows about 450,000 distinct CDR3 sequences, roughly 20% of them singletons. The source of the sample is a study of identical twins. The J segment lost 4 bases and the V segment lost 1 base, leaving 7 bases of the junction unmatched. The CDR3 spans 14 residues. Germline CDR1 and CDR2: DFQATT and SNEGSKA (reference sequence). Study-wide results and limits: For zero-insertion analyses, partial confounding could come from invariant MAIT and iNKT cells.

The V call is TRBV20-1, the J call TRBJ2-7; 7 nucleotides line up with TRBD1. Sequencing was carried out using naive T cells sorted from blood. This TCR was sampled from a man aged 45-65 years in good health. DNA of the CDR3: TGCAGTGCTAGAGGGTGGACAGGAAGGTACGAGCAGTACTTC. This sequence encodes CSARGWTGRYEQYF.